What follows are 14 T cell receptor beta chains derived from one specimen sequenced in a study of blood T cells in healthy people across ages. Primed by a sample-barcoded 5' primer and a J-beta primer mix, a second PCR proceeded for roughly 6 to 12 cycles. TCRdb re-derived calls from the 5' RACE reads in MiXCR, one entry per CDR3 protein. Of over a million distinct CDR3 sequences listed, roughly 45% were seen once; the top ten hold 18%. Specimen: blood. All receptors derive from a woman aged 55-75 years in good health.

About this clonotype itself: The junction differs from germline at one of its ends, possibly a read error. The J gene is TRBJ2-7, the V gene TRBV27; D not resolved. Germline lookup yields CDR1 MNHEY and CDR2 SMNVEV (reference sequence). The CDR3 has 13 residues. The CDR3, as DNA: TGTGCCAGCGGTTTAGATCCATTAGTCGAGCAGTACTTC. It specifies CASGLDPLVEQYF.

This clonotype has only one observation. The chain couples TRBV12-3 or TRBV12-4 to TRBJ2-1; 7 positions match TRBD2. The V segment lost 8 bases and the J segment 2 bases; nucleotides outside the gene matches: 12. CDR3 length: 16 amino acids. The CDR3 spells CASGWEASGTYNEQFF. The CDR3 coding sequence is TGTGCCAGCGGTTGGGAGGCTAGCGGAACCTACAATGAGCAGTTCTTC.

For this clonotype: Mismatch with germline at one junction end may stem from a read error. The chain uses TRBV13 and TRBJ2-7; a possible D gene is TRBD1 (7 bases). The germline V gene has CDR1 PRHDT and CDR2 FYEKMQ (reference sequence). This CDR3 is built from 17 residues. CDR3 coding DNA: TGTACCAGCACCCCCAGGGGGAGGCTAGAGAGCTCCTACGAGCAGTACTTC. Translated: CTSTPRGRLESSYEQYF.

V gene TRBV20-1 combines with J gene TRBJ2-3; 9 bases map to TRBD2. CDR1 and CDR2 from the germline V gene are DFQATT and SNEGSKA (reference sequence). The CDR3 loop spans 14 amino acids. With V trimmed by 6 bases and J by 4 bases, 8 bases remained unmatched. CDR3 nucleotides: TGCAGTGCCGTAGCGGGAGTTTGGGCAGATACGCAGTATTTT. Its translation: CSAVAGVWADTQYF.

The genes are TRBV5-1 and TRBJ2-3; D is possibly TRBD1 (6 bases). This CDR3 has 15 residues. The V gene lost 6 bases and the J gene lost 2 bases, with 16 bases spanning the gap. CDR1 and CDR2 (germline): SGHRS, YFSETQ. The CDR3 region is CASIAGVANTDTQYF. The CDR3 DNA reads TGCGCCAGCATCGCAGGGGTCGCCAACACAGATACGCAGTATTTT.

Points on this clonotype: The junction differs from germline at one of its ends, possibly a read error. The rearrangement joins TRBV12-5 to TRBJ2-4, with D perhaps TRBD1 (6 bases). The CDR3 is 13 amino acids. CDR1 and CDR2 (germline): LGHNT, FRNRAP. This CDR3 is CASGVVKAGEQYF. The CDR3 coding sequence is TGTGCTAGTGGTGTGGTGAAGGCAGGGGAGCAGTACTTC.

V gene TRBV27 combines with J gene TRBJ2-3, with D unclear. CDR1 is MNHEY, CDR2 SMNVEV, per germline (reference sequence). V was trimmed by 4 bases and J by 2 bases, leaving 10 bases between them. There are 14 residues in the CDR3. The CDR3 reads CASSYDLNTDTQYF. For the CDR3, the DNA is TGTGCCAGCAGTTATGATTTGAACACAGATACGCAGTATTTT.

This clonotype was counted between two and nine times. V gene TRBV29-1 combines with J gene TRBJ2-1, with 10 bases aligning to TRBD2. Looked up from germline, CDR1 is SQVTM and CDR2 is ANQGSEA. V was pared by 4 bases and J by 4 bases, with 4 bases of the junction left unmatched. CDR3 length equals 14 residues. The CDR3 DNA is TGCAGCGTTGGGGGACTAGCGCCTTACAATGAGCAGTTCTTC. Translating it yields CSVGGLAPYNEQFF.

The CDR3 DNA reads as TGTGCCAGCTCACCACTGCAAGGGGAGCTCTCTGGAAACACCATATATTTT. This translates into CASSPLQGELSGNTIYF. V is TRBV18 and J is TRBJ1-3; perhaps TRBD1 as D (5 bases). Trimming pared 1 base from V and 0 bases from J, leaving 13 bases between. There are 17 residues in the CDR3. The germline V gene encodes CDR1 KGHSH and CDR2 LQKENI.

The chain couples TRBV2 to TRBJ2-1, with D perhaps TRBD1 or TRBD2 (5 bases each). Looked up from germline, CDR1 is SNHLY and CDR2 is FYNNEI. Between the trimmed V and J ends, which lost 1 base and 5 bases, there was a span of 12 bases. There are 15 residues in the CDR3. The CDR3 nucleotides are TGTGCCAGCAGTGAAGATTTTGGGGGAAACAATGAGCAGTTCTTC. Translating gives CASSEDFGGNNEQFF.

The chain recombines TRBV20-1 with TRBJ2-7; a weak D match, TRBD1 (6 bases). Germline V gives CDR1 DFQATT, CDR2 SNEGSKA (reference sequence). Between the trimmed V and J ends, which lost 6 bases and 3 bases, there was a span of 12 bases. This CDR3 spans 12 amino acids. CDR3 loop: CSARQDRYEQYF. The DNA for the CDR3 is TGCAGTGCCCGACAGGACCGCTACGAGCAGTACTTC.

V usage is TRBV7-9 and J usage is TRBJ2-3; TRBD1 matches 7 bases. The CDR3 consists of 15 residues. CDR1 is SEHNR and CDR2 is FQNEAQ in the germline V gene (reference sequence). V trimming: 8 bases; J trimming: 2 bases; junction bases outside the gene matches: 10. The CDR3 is CASGRTGGYTDTQYF. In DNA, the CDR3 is TGTGCCAGCGGAAGGACAGGAGGCTACACAGATACGCAGTATTTT. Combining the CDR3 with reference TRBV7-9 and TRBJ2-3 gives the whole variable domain DTGVSQNPRHKITKRGQNVTFRCDPISEHNRLYWYRQTLGQGPEFLTYFQNEAQLEKSRLLSDRFSAERPKGSFSTLEIQRTEQGDSAMYLCASGRTGGYTDTQYFGPGTRLTVL.

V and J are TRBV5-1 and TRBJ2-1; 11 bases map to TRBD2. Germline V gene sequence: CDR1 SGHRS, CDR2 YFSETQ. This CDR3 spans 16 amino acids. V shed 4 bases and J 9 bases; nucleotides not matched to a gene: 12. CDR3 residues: CASSLGLAGPNGEQFF. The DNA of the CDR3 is TGCGCCAGCAGCCTAGGACTAGCGGGCCCGAACGGTGAGCAGTTCTTC.

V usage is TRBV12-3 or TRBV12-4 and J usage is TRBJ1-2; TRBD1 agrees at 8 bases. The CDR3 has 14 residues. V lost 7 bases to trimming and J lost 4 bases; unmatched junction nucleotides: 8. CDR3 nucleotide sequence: TGTGCCAGCATCACCGACAGGGGCCTCTATGGCTACACCTTC. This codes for CASITDRGLYGYTF.